This passage covers 16 T cell receptor beta chains from one sample sequenced in a study of beta chain features in type 1 diabetes. cDNA synthesis used the whole RNA isolate, giving expressed TCRB sequences. Sequencing used immunoSEQ multiplex PCR; TCRdb keeps in-frame clones, though not all of them. Of some 270,000 clones listed, under 8.5% are singletons. The sequencing input was central memory CD4+ T cells from blood. The receptor source for this set is a young woman in good health.

This clone was seen a few times. The gene calls are TRBV5-1 and TRBJ2-2; 9 positions agree with TRBD2. The ends lost 0 bases at V and 7 bases at J; junction bases unmatched: 4. Germline V CDR1 and CDR2: SGHRS, YFSETQ. This CDR3 has 15 residues. The CDR3 DNA reads as TGCGCCAGCAGCTTGGGTGCTAGCGGGGACGGGGAGCTGTTTTTT. It encodes CASSLGASGDGELFF.

This clone has a handful of counts. V is TRBV11-2 and J is TRBJ2-7, with 7 bases matching TRBD1. Germline loops: CDR1 SGHAT, CDR2 FQNNGV. The length of the CDR3 is 15 residues. The V segment lost 1 base and the J segment 3 bases; nucleotides outside the gene matches: 6. The CDR3 DNA reads as TGTGCCAGCAGCTTAGTCCGGGACAGCTTCTACGAGCAGTACTTC. It specifies CASSLVRDSFYEQYF.

V is TRBV11-3 and J is TRBJ2-6; D possibly corresponds to TRBD1 (5 bases). The V gene lost 4 bases and the J gene lost 0 bases, with 10 bases spanning the gap. The length of the CDR3 is 16 residues. From germline, CDR1 is SGHNT and CDR2 YENEEA. CDR3 residues: CASSSRQSSGANVLTF. The CDR3 DNA is TGTGCCAGCAGCTCGCGACAGAGCTCTGGGGCCAACGTCCTGACTTTC. Variable domain in full (rest from reference TRBV11-3 and TRBJ2-6): EAGVVQSPRYKIIEKKQPVAFWCNPISGHNTLYWYLQNLGQGPELLIRYENEEAVDDSQLPKDRFSAERLKGVDSTLKIQPAELGDSAVYLCASSSRQSSGANVLTFGAGSRLTVL.

This clone was detected only a few times. V is TRBV6-1 and J is TRBJ2-1; the match to TRBD2 covers 9 bases. The CDR3 spans 15 residues. CDR1 and CDR2 (germline): MNHNS, SASEGT. Trimming removed 5 bases from V and 6 bases from J; junction bases left unmatched: 8. The CDR3 sequence is CASSRVSGSPNEQFF. The CDR3 DNA reads TGTGCCAGCAGTCGTGTTAGCGGGAGCCCCAATGAGCAGTTCTTC.

This clone occurred a few times. The chain links TRBV2 to TRBJ2-1; D not certain. Germline V gene data show CDR1 as SNHLY and CDR2 as FYNNEI. CDR3 length: 14 amino acids. V was cut by 1 base and J by 8 bases, with 12 bases left in between. The CDR3 reads CASSEVGAIDEQFF. CDR3 DNA sequence: TGTGCCAGCAGTGAAGTAGGAGCCATCGATGAGCAGTTCTTC. The full variable domain, its missing parts supplied by reference TRBV2 and TRBJ2-1, is EPEVTQTPSHQVTQMGQEVILRCVPISNHLYFYWYRQILGQKVEFLVSFYNNEISEKSEIFDDQFSVERPDGSNFTLKIRSTKLEDSAMYFCASSEVGAIDEQFFGPGTRLTVL.

This chain uses TRBV19 with TRBJ1-6; D uncertain. CDR1 is LNHDA, CDR2 SQIVND, per germline (reference sequence). The CDR3 runs 14 residues. Deletions cut 3 bases from V and 10 bases from J, with 13 bases between. This chain's CDR3 is CASSIGVVESPLHF. The CDR3 DNA sequence: TGTGCCAGTAGTATTGGTGTTGTCGAGTCACCCCTCCACTTT. The whole variable domain, remainder taken from reference TRBV19 and TRBJ1-6, is DGGITQSPKYLFRKEGQNVTLSCEQNLNHDAMYWYRQDPGQGLRLIYYSQIVNDFQKGDIAEGYSVSREKKESFPLTVTSAQKNPTAFYLCASSIGVVESPLHFGNGTRLTVT.

V usage is TRBV2 and J usage is TRBJ2-3; D possibly uses TRBD1 or TRBD2 (5 bases each). Germline V gene data show CDR1 as SNHLY and CDR2 as FYNNEI. V was cut by 2 bases and J by 1 base, with 7 bases left in between. CDR3 length equals 14 residues. In nucleotides, the CDR3 is TGTGCCAGCAGTGAATCGGGGCGCACAGATACGCAGTATTTT. Amino acids: CASSESGRTDTQYF. Filled out from reference TRBV2 and TRBJ2-3, the complete variable domain reads EPEVTQTPSHQVTQMGQEVILRCVPISNHLYFYWYRQILGQKVEFLVSFYNNEISEKSEIFDDQFSVERPDGSNFTLKIRSTKLEDSAMYFCASSESGRTDTQYFGPGTRLTVL.

This clone occurred a few times. The chain employs TRBV11-3 and TRBJ2-1, with D perhaps matching TRBD1 or TRBD2 (5 bases each). Per the germline V gene, CDR1 is SGHNT and CDR2 is YENEEA. V was trimmed by 1 base and J by 5 bases, leaving 9 bases between them. This CDR3 contains 14 residues. The CDR3: CASSLARENNEQFF. The CDR3 region has the DNA TGTGCCAGCAGCTTAGCCAGGGAGAACAATGAGCAGTTCTTC. The full variable domain, completed using reference TRBV11-3 and TRBJ2-1, is EAGVVQSPRYKIIEKKQPVAFWCNPISGHNTLYWYLQNLGQGPELLIRYENEEAVDDSQLPKDRFSAERLKGVDSTLKIQPAELGDSAVYLCASSLARENNEQFFGPGTRLTVL.

The sample holds a few counts of this clone. The chain links TRBV11-3 to TRBJ2-2; unclear D gene. Germline-derived CDR1 and CDR2 are SGHNT and YENEEA. CDR3 length equals 14 residues. Between the trimmed V and J ends, which lost 5 bases and 2 bases, there was a span of 9 bases. The CDR3 loop is CASSPSLNTGELFF. The DNA of the CDR3 is TGTGCCAGCAGCCCCAGTCTAAACACCGGGGAGCTGTTTTTT.

The V gene is TRBV6-5, the J gene TRBJ1-2, with D tentatively TRBD1 (6 bases). With 6 bases removed from V and 6 bases from J, the gap between germline ends came to 8 bases. Germline CDR1 reads MNHEY; CDR2 reads SVGAGI. This CDR3 has 11 amino acids. The CDR3: CASSPGDGYTF. The DNA of the CDR3 is TGTGCCAGCAGCCCAGGGGATGGCTACACCTTC.

This chain links TRBV6-6 with TRBJ2-7, with unresolved D. Germline CDR1 and CDR2: MNHNY and SVGAGI (reference sequence). The CDR3 spans 12 residues. The V end was cut by 5 bases, the J end by 6 bases, with 11 bases between. CDR3 sequence reads: CASSSRNREQYV. The CDR3 bases are TGTGCCAGCAGTAGCCGGAACCGCGAGCAGTACGTC.

The table lists this clone with a few counts. The chain combines TRBV2 with TRBJ1-6, with D maybe TRBD1 (6 bases). The CDR3 spans 16 residues. Germline CDR1 is SNHLY and CDR2 is FYNNEI. The ends were cut back, 4 bases at V and 9 bases at J, with 19 bases in the middle. The CDR3 here is CASSGGGGTNGSPLHF. CDR3 DNA: TGTGCCAGCAGTGGGGGGGGAGGGACAAACGGTTCACCCCTCCACTTT.

V usage is TRBV29-1 and J usage is TRBJ2-3; 9 bases are a match to TRBD1. The CDR3 contains 12 residues. CDR1 and CDR2 (germline): SQVTM, ANQGSEA. J lost 8 bases, V lost 4 bases, and 4 bases had no gene match. The CDR3 is CSVGDRGGTQYF. Here the CDR3 DNA reads TGCAGCGTTGGAGACAGGGGGGGTACGCAGTATTTT.

The V gene is TRBV27, the J gene TRBJ1-2, with a tentative D call TRBD1 (5 bases). Germline loops: CDR1 MNHEY, CDR2 SMNVEV (reference sequence). The CDR3 length is 15 residues. V was pared by 0 bases and J by 8 bases, with 16 bases between. The CDR3 loop is CASSLSPQATRGYTF. In nucleotides, the CDR3 is TGTGCCAGCAGTTTATCCCCACAGGCGACGAGGGGCTACACCTTC.

This clone occurred a few times. The rearrangement uses TRBV28 and TRBJ1-5, with 7 positions matching TRBD1. CDR3 length: 13 residues. V shed 6 bases and J 5 bases; nucleotides not matched to a gene: 4. From germline, CDR1 is MDHEN and CDR2 SYDVKM. CDR3 protein: CASRAGGDQPQHF. CDR3 sequence (DNA): TGTGCCAGCAGAGCAGGGGGGGATCAGCCCCAGCATTTT.

This chain connects TRBV7-8 to TRBJ2-4; D perhaps matches TRBD1 (6 bases). The CDR3 spans 15 residues. The germline V gene encodes CDR1 SGHVS and CDR2 FQNEAQ. V was cut by 2 bases and J by 5 bases, with 13 bases left in between. Here the CDR3 reads CASSLLPQGENIQYF. The CDR3 coding sequence is TGTGCCAGCAGCTTACTTCCACAGGGTGAAAACATTCAGTACTTC.